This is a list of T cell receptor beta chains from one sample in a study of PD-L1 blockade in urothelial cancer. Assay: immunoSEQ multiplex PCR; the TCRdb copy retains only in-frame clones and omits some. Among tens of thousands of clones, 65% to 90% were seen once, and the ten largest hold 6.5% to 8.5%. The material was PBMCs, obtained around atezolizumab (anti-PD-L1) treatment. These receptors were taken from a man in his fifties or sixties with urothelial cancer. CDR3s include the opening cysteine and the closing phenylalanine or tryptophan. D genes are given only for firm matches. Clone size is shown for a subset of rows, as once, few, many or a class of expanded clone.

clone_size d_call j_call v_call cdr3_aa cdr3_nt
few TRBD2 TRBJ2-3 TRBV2 CASRVGREGGTQYF TGTGCCAGCAGGGTGGGCAGGGAGGGTGGTACGCAGTATTTT
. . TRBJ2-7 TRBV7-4 CASTLPGPLANSYEQYF TGTGCCAGCACCCTCCCGGGCCCCCTAGCGAACTCATACGAGCAGTACTTC
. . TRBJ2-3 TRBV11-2 CASRQASDTQYF TGTGCCAGCAGACAAGCGTCAGATACGCAGTATTTT
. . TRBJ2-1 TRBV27 CASRHSGERGYNEQFF TGTGCCAGCAGACATTCGGGGGAACGGGGATACAATGAGCAGTTCTTC
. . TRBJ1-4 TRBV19 CASGRGDEKLFF TGTGCCAGCGGGCGGGGTGATGAAAAACTGTTTTTT
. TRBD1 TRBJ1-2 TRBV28 CASRSDRGVVVNYGYTF TGTGCCAGCAGATCCGACAGGGGGGTAGTCGTAAACTATGGCTACACCTTC
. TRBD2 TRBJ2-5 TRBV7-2 CASSKPWRLAGEETQYF TGTGCCAGCAGCAAACCATGGAGGCTAGCGGGAGAAGAGACCCAGTACTTC
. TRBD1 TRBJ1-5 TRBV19 CASSISRGQIQPQHF TGTGCCAGTAGTATTTCCAGGGGGCAGATTCAGCCCCAGCATTTT
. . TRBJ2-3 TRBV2 CASSGLVGTDTQYF TGTGCCAGCAGCGGCCTAGTAGGAACAGATACGCAGTATTTT
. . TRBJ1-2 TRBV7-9 CASTGGRIYGYTF TGTGCCAGTACTGGAGGGCGGATCTATGGCTACACCTTC
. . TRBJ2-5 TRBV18 CASSPNREQETQYF TGTGCCAGCTCACCAAACAGGGAACAAGAGACCCAGTACTTC
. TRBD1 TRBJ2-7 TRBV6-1 CASSDRDSYEQYF TGTGCCAGCAGCGACAGGGACTCCTACGAGCAGTACTTC
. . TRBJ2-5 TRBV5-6 CASSLLVNRETQYF TGTGCCAGCAGCTTGTTGGTCAACCGGGAGACCCAGTACTTC
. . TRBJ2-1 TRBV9 CASSVAMRGEQFF TGTGCCAGCAGCGTAGCTATGAGAGGTGAGCAGTTCTTC
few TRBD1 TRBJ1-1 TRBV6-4 CASSEEGWTGVGSTEAFF TGTGCCAGCAGTGAGGAGGGTTGGACAGGGGTAGGAAGCACTGAAGCTTTCTTT
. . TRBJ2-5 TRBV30 CAWSARTIQETQYF TGTGCCTGGAGCGCCAGGACTATCCAAGAGACCCAGTACTTC
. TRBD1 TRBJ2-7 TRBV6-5 CASRPPGQGYEQYF TGTGCCAGCAGACCACCGGGACAGGGTTACGAGCAGTACTTC
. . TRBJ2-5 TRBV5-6 CASSLALGAPGETQYF TGTGCCAGCAGCTTGGCCCTAGGGGCCCCTGGAGAGACCCAGTACTTC
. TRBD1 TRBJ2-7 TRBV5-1 CASSPGTDLSYEQYF TGCGCCAGCAGCCCAGGGACAGACCTTTCCTACGAGCAGTACTTC
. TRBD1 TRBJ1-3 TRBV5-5 CASSLRGQGSWFAGNTIYF TGTGCCAGCAGCTTGCGGGGACAGGGATCTTGGTTTGCTGGAAACACCATATATTTT
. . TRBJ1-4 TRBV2 CASKGDRFNEKLFF TGTGCCAGCAAGGGAGACAGGTTTAATGAAAAACTGTTTTTT
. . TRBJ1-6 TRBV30 CAWSVRGGVFYNSPLHF TGTGCCTGGAGTGTACGGGGAGGGGTGTTTTATAATTCACCCCTCCACTTT
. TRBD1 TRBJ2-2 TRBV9 CASGQGFNTGELFF TGTGCCAGCGGACAGGGGTTTAACACCGGGGAGCTGTTTTTT
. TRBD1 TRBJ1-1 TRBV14 CASSHGQGSRAFF TGTGCCAGCAGCCACGGACAGGGGAGCAGAGCTTTCTTT
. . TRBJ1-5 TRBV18 CASSPNRVPNQPQHF TGTGCCAGCTCACCCAACAGGGTCCCTAATCAGCCCCAGCATTTT
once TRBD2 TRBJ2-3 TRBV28 CASRIGGAGSTDTQYF TGTGCCAGCAGAATCGGGGGGGCAGGCTCCACAGATACGCAGTATTTT
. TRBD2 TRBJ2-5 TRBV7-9 CASSSPGVRGGLETQYF TGTGCCAGCAGCTCTCCAGGGGTGCGGGGGGGCCTGGAGACCCAGTACTTC
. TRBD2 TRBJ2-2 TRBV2 CASSVGGDTGELFF TGTGCCAGCAGTGTGGGGGGGGACACCGGGGAGCTGTTTTTT
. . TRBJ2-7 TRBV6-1 CASLSPQYYEQYF TGTGCCAGCTTATCACCCCAGTACTACGAGCAGTACTTC
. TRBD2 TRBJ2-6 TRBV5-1 CASSPGLAGGPTGANVLTF TGCGCCAGCAGCCCTGGACTAGCGGGGGGGCCGACTGGGGCCAACGTCCTGACTTTC
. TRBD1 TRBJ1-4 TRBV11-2 CASSLGGTGWEKLFF TGTGCCAGCAGCTTAGGTGGGACAGGGTGGGAAAAACTGTTTTTT
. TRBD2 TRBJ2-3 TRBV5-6 CASTQRASGDTDTQYF TGTGCCAGCACCCAGAGGGCTAGCGGGGACACAGATACGCAGTATTTT
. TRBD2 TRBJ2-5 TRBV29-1 CSTRRSSGGARSWETQYF TGCAGCACGAGGAGGTCTAGCGGGGGGGCGAGGTCCTGGGAGACCCAGTACTTC
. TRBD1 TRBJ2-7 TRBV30 CGCTGAGDEQYF TGTGGTTGCACAGGGGCTGGAGACGAGCAGTACTTC
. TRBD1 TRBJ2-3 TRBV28 CASSLPRTGSTGTQYF TGTGCCAGCAGTTTACCTCGGACAGGGTCGACGGGTACGCAGTATTTT
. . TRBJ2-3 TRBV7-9 CASSLRQGGGDTQYF TGTGCCAGCAGCTTAAGGCAGGGGGGCGGGGATACGCAGTATTTT
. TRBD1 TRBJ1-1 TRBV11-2 CASSFDRGTEAFF TGTGCCAGCAGCTTCGACAGGGGCACTGAAGCTTTCTTT
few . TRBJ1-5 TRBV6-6 CASSSGQMDQPQHF TGTGCCAGCAGTTCCGGACAGATGGACCAGCCCCAGCATTTT
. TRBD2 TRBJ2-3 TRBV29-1 CSVGRLAGAYTDTQYF TGCAGCGTCGGAAGGCTAGCGGGGGCCTACACAGATACGCAGTATTTT
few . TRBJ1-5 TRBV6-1 CASAETWGGNQPQHF TGTGCCAGCGCCGAGACGTGGGGAGGCAATCAGCCCCAGCATTTT
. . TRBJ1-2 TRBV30 CAWSVVEGGRDNYGYTF TGTGCCTGGAGTGTAGTGGAAGGAGGGCGTGATAACTATGGCTACACCTTC
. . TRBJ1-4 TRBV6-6 CATLRPGATNEKLFF TGTGCCACCCTTCGTCCCGGTGCAACTAATGAAAAACTGTTTTTT
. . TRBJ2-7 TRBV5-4 CASSFGRGDEQYF TGTGCCAGCAGCTTTGGCAGGGGAGACGAGCAGTACTTC
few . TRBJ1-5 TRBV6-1 CASSEFRVRQPQHF TGTGCCAGCAGTGAGTTCAGGGTCAGGCAGCCCCAGCATTTT